These T cell receptor beta chains were read from a single sample in a study of cytomegalovirus exposure and HLA in healthy donors. Measured with immunoSEQ multiplex PCR; TCRdb has only the in-frame clones, and not every one. The sample has some 200,000 clones; nearly 80% are singletons. The sample was PBMCs. These receptor sequences come from a female donor in good health and CMV-seronegative. The CDR3 runs from the conserved cysteine through the conserved F or W. A D gene is named only where the DNA matches it firmly. Part of the rows lack a size; the others show once, few, many or a class for expanded clones.

size	V	J	D	CDR3	DNA
-	TRBV10-3	TRBJ1-2	TRBD1	CAIRGEVDRDNYGYTF	TGTGCCATCAGGGGCGAAGTGGACAGGGATAACTATGGCTACACCTTC
-	TRBV6-1	TRBJ1-1	TRBD1	CASSEHPGQGAKNTEAFF	TGTGCCAGCAGTGAACACCCGGGACAGGGGGCTAAGAACACTGAAGCTTTCTTT
-	TRBV27	TRBJ1-5	-	CASSLEGVRGNQPQHF	TGTGCCAGCAGTTTAGAGGGGGTTCGTGGCAATCAGCCCCAGCATTTT
-	TRBV11-3	TRBJ1-1	TRBD1	CASSLGSTGITEAFF	TGTGCCAGCAGCTTAGGATCGACAGGGATCACTGAAGCTTTCTTT
-	TRBV6-1	TRBJ2-3	TRBD1	CASTGLGTDTQYF	TGTGCCTCGACAGGGTTGGGCACAGATACGCAGTATTTT
-	TRBV28	TRBJ2-2	-	CASSSIFSPGELFF	TGTGCCAGCAGTTCAATATTCAGTCCCGGGGAGCTGTTTTTT
-	TRBV6-1	TRBJ1-5	-	CASSVGGDQPQHF	TGTGCCAGCAGCGTGGGCGGGGATCAGCCCCAGCATTTT
-	TRBV28	TRBJ2-1	TRBD1	CASSNPGQGNNEQFF	TGTGCCAGCAGTAATCCGGGACAGGGTAACAATGAGCAGTTCTTC
-	TRBV10-3	TRBJ1-5	-	CATRDRGSNQPQHF	TGTGCCACCCGGGACCGGGGGAGCAATCAGCCCCAGCATTTT
-	TRBV7-6	TRBJ1-1	-	CASSLESQTEAFF	TGTGCCAGCAGCTTGGAGAGCCAAACTGAAGCTTTCTTT
-	TRBV7-9	TRBJ1-1	-	CASSFLRGTNTEAFF	TGTGCCAGCAGCTTCCTCCGGGGGACGAACACTGAAGCTTTCTTT
-	TRBV6-1	TRBJ2-1	TRBD1	CASSTGTGTYNEQFF	TGTGCCAGCAGCACCGGGACAGGGACCTACAATGAGCAGTTCTTC
-	TRBV7-9	TRBJ1-1	TRBD1	CASSVQGAAEAFF	TGTGCCAGCAGCGTACAGGGGGCGGCTGAAGCTTTCTTT
-	TRBV2	TRBJ1-1	-	CASTLQGPSTEAFF	TGTGCCAGCACTTTACAGGGTCCGAGCACTGAAGCTTTCTTT
-	TRBV6-5	TRBJ1-5	TRBD1	CASKGTAQGQPQHF	TGTGCCAGCAAAGGGACAGCCCAGGGACAGCCCCAGCATTTT
few	TRBV9	TRBJ2-6	-	CASSVVAAGANVLTF	TGTGCCAGCAGCGTAGTGGCAGCTGGGGCCAACGTCCTGACTTTC
-	TRBV5-6	TRBJ1-1	TRBD1	CASSWLAGGTEAFF	TGTGCCAGCAGCTGGCTAGCAGGGGGGACTGAAGCTTTCTTT
-	TRBV5-1	TRBJ2-1	TRBD2	CASSLLAGTSVGEQFF	TGCGCCAGCAGCTTACTAGCCGGGACTAGCGTCGGTGAGCAGTTCTTC
few	TRBV5-6	TRBJ2-2	-	CASSLVRVGNTGELFF	TGTGCCAGCAGCTTAGTCCGGGTCGGGAACACCGGGGAGCTGTTTTTT
-	TRBV5-1	TRBJ1-1	-	CASSSQNTEAFF	TGCGCCAGCAGCTCACAGAACACTGAAGCTTTCTTT
-	TRBV7-9	TRBJ2-7	TRBD1	CASSLGTGIINEQYF	TGTGCCAGCAGCTTAGGGACAGGGATTATTAACGAGCAGTACTTC
-	TRBV15	TRBJ2-5	-	CATSSGKETQYF	TGTGCCACCAGCAGCGGGAAAGAGACCCAGTACTTC
-	TRBV28	TRBJ2-3	-	CASSLRVPDTQYF	TGTGCCAGCAGTTTGCGGGTCCCAGATACGCAGTATTTT
-	TRBV4-1	TRBJ2-7	TRBD2	CASSQARLAGVIRGFYEQYF	TGCGCCAGCAGCCAAGCCCGACTAGCGGGAGTGATTAGAGGCTTCTACGAGCAGTACTTC
-	TRBV4-3	TRBJ2-2	TRBD2	CASSQGTLAGDTGELFF	TGCGCCAGCAGCCAAGGTACGCTAGCGGGAGACACCGGGGAGCTGTTTTTT
-	TRBV5-5	TRBJ2-3	-	CASSLEGVPQYF	TGTGCCAGCAGCTTGGAGGGGGTGCCGCAGTATTTT
-	TRBV5-4	TRBJ2-7	TRBD1	CASSRTDRAGEQYF	TGTGCCAGCAGCAGAACAGACAGGGCCGGCGAGCAGTACTTC
-	TRBV18	TRBJ2-3	TRBD2	CASSPFGPAGGPDTQYF	TGTGCCAGCTCACCATTTGGGCCAGCGGGAGGGCCAGATACGCAGTATTTT
-	TRBV5-1	TRBJ1-1	TRBD1	CASSSNPGQGTEAFF	TGCGCCAGCAGCTCGAATCCGGGACAGGGCACTGAAGCTTTCTTT
-	TRBV21-1	TRBJ2-3	-	CASSYSGGAKENTDTQYF	TGTGCCAGCAGCTACAGCGGGGGGGCCAAAGAAAACACAGATACGCAGTATTTT
-	TRBV21-1	TRBJ1-5	-	CASSKGPRTGVYSNQPQHF	TGTGCCAGCAGCAAGGGCCCCCGGACAGGGGTTTATAGCAATCAGCCCCAGCATTTT
-	TRBV30	TRBJ1-2	-	CAWTRRGRGSNYGYTF	TGTGCCTGGACTCGCAGGGGCAGGGGTTCTAACTATGGCTACACCTTC
-	TRBV2	TRBJ1-1	-	CASSSPPPADLNTEAFF	TGTGCCAGCAGTTCACCTCCCCCGGCGGATCTGAACACTGAAGCTTTCTTT
-	TRBV9	TRBJ2-7	-	CASSVRLDSYEQYF	TGTGCCAGCAGCGTGAGACTAGACTCCTACGAGCAGTACTTC
-	TRBV15	TRBJ2-1	-	CASQHSPGAREQFF	TGTGCCTCCCAGCACAGTCCAGGGGCACGGGAGCAGTTCTTC
-	TRBV27	TRBJ1-1	-	CASSFRVGTEAFF	TGTGCCAGCAGTTTTCGGGTGGGTACTGAAGCTTTCTTT
-	TRBV10-3	TRBJ1-2	TRBD1	CAISSGQLGTYGYTF	TGTGCCATCAGCTCGGGACAGCTTGGGACATACGGCTACACCTTC
-	TRBV9	TRBJ2-3	-	CASSVSSTDTQYF	TGTGCCAGCAGCGTCTCTAGCACAGATACGCAGTATTTT
-	TRBV7-9	TRBJ1-6	-	CASSLALDSPLHF	TGTGCCAGCAGCTTAGCACTAGATTCACCCCTCCACTTT